The text below deals with one TCR beta chain. Its specificity is unknown. This sample is part of a study of response to subunit inactivated influenza vaccine. Broader study findings: A suggestion made by the authors is that each seasonal influenza vaccination recruits few new T cells.

This CDR3 has 15 residues. V dropped 5 bases and J dropped 3 bases, with 17 bases sitting between them. CDR1 and CDR2 (germline): SGHVS, FQNEAQ. From the RT-PCR reads, TCRdb called clonotypes with MiXCR, one entry per CDR3 protein. Of some 600,000 distinct CDR3 sequences listed, 14% are singletons. The TCR originated in a man aged 45 to 65 who received an inactivated influenza vaccine. This material consisted of PBMCs from blood, taken around 14 days before vaccination. V is TRBV7-8 and J is TRBJ2-7; D call uncertain. CDR3 region: CASSPHLGRSYEQYF. As DNA, the CDR3 is TGTGCCAGCAGCCCACACTTAGGACGGAGCTACGAGCAGTACTTC.